Here is one T cell receptor beta chain with its context. The data belong to a study of PD-1 blockade in mismatch repair-deficient tumors. TCRs were sequenced from a few patients responding to pembrolizumab. TCRdb keeps only in-frame clones here, not all; method: immunoSEQ multiplex PCR. The sample yields more than 50,000 clones, approximately 89% seen once. With V trimmed by 5 bases and J by 5 bases, 15 bases remained unmatched. CDR1 and CDR2 (germline): MNHEY, SMNVEV (reference sequence). CDR3 size: 18 residues. V is TRBV27 and J is TRBJ2-5, with 12 nucleotides matching TRBD2. The source of this sequence is an adult with mismatch repair-deficient cancer. Sequencing used peripheral blood, obtained 52 weeks after starting pembrolizumab. The CDR3 loop is CASSPDWTSGMGVETQYF. The CDR3 nucleotides read TGTGCCAGCAGTCCTGACTGGACTAGCGGGATGGGGGTCGAGACCCAGTACTTC.